The clone carrying this TCR beta chain came up a few times. The data derive from a study of blood T cell repertoires in COVID-19. On the study more broadly: Specimens from acute and convalescent COVID-19 originated in the United States, Italy and Spain. Sources were T cells, B-cell-depleted T cells, or PBMCs; the material itself was cDNA or gDNA.

Original processing notes: Reference gene primer amplification in the assay estimated nucleated cell counts. Data came from immunoSEQ multiplex PCR; TCRdb stores just in-frame clones and leaves some out. V, J and clone size were drawn from that table, and D and trimming were deduced from the DNA. Here the sample spans roughly 100,000 clones, around 73% being singletons. Between the trimmed V and J ends, which lost 6 bases and 7 bases, there was a span of 13 bases. The CDR3 is made up of 13 amino acids. From germline, CDR1 is LNHDA and CDR2 SQIVND (reference sequence). The clonotype was recovered from a man aged 55 to 70 with active or convalescent COVID-19. The V and J genes are TRBV19 and TRBJ2-1, with D possibly being TRBD2 (6 bases). Specimen: peripheral blood. CDR3 sequence reads: CASRSGELNEQFF. For the CDR3, the DNA is TGTGCCAGTAGGTCGGGGGAGTTGAATGAGCAGTTCTTC. The full variable domain, its missing parts supplied by reference TRBV19 and TRBJ2-1, is DGGITQSPKYLFRKEGQNVTLSCEQNLNHDAMYWYRQDPGQGLRLIYYSQIVNDFQKGDIAEGYSVSREKKESFPLTVTSAQKNPTAFYLCASRSGELNEQFFGPGTRLTVL.